The T cell receptor beta chain described here comes from a study of cytomegalovirus exposure and HLA in healthy donors. Findings and limits, study-wide: With later analysis, a missense DCLRE1C variant became linked to TCR beta V- and J-gene trimming. Among TCR beta chains, those listed as cytomegalovirus-associated numbered over 150.

The CDR3 length is 18 residues. V gave up 3 bases and J gave up 5 bases; unmatched junction bases: 10. The germline V gene has CDR1 SGHAT and CDR2 FQNNGV. Primers for the PCR totalled 60 Vbeta and 13 Jbeta. The repertoire was sequenced with immunoSEQ multiplex PCR; TCRdb's copy has only in-frame clones and lacks some. The table includes some 150,000 clones, approximately 82% detected once. This clone was seen just once. The antigen is undetermined. The chain couples TRBV11-2 to TRBJ2-3, with 14 bases matching TRBD2. The sequence derives from a woman between 50 and 59 years old in good health and CMV-seropositive. The sample comprised PBMCs. The CDR3 spells CASSFRTGLAGVGDTQYF. The CDR3 nucleotides are TGTGCCAGCAGCTTCCGCACGGGACTAGCGGGGGTTGGAGATACGCAGTATTTT. The whole variable domain, filled in from reference TRBV11-2 and TRBJ2-3, reads EAGVAQSPRYKIIEKRQSVAFWCNPISGHATLYWYQQILGQGPKLLIQFQNNGVVDDSQLPKDRFSAERLKGVDSTLKIQPAKLEDSAVYLCASSFRTGLAGVGDTQYFGPGTRLTVL.